The entry that follows covers one T cell receptor (beta chain) sequence. Antigen specificity is unknown. The sample originates from a study of lymphopenia after photon versus proton radiotherapy. General study findings and limits: Post-nadir TCR diversity decline inversely tracked overall survival among those who died. Relative stability marked proton patients; photon patients lost diversity and naive cells.

The data were produced by immunoSEQ multiplex PCR, yet TCRdb's version contains in-frame clones alone and is incomplete. Among fewer than 70,000 clones, about nine tenths were seen once, and the ten largest hold roughly a tenth. This CDR3 has 18 amino acids. V gave up 6 bases and J gave up 1 base; unmatched junction bases: 12. The germline V gene has CDR1 SGHRS and CDR2 YFSETQ. This TCR was recovered from a man older than 75 with esophageal cancer. The source was peripheral blood, collected from a patient treated with proton-based radiotherapy. V usage is TRBV5-1 and J usage is TRBJ2-2, with 10 bases aligning to TRBD1. This CDR3 is CASKRGQGTIKNTGELFF. Here the CDR3 DNA reads TGCGCCAGCAAGCGGGGACAGGGGACAATCAAGAACACCGGGGAGCTGTTTTTT.